One sample yielded the 4 T cell receptor beta chains listed below, sequenced in a study of cytomegalovirus exposure and HLA in healthy donors. PCR employed 60 Vbeta and 13 Jbeta primers. The assay was immunoSEQ multiplex PCR, and TCRdb's table has in-frame clones only and misses some. The sample has 75,000 to 90,000 clones; the top ten hold under 1.5%. The source material was PBMCs. Receptors were obtained from a woman aged 60 to 75 in good health and CMV-seronegative.

The rearrangement links TRBV6-5 to TRBJ1-1; D not resolved. Per the germline V gene, CDR1 is MNHEY and CDR2 is SVGAGI. Trimming shortened V by 6 bases and J by 0 bases, and 11 bases separated the two germline ends. The CDR3 is 14 amino acids. In nucleotides, the CDR3 is TGTGCCAGCAGCTATACCGTCATGAACACTGAAGCTTTCTTT. This gives the protein CASSYTVMNTEAFF.

This chain connects TRBV6-4 to TRBJ1-6; TRBD1 matches 12 bases. The germline V gene encodes CDR1 MRHNA and CDR2 SNTAGT. The CDR3 runs 14 residues. The trim removed 2 bases at V and 10 bases at J, leaving 0 bases unmatched. CDR3 DNA sequence: TGTGCCAGCAGTGACGGGACAGGGGGCTCACCCCTCCACTTT. Translation: CASSDGTGGSPLHF.

The chain uses TRBV28 and TRBJ2-2, with D tentatively TRBD2 (5 bases). This CDR3 region has 15 residues. Trimming shortened V by 7 bases and J by 2 bases, and 14 bases separated the two germline ends. CDR1 is MDHEN and CDR2 is SYDVKM in the germline V gene. The CDR3 DNA reads TGTGCCAGCACCCCAGGTGGACTTAACACCGGGGAGCTGTTTTTT. Its translation is CASTPGGLNTGELFF.

Here the CDR3 DNA reads TGTGCCAGCACCCAATTCGGGGAGCTGTTTTTT. Residues: CASTQFGELFF. The chain employs TRBV7-9 and TRBJ2-2, with D unclear. Trimming stripped 7 bases from V and 7 bases from J, with 7 bases between. There are 11 residues in the CDR3. CDR1 is SEHNR, CDR2 FQNEAQ, per germline (reference sequence).